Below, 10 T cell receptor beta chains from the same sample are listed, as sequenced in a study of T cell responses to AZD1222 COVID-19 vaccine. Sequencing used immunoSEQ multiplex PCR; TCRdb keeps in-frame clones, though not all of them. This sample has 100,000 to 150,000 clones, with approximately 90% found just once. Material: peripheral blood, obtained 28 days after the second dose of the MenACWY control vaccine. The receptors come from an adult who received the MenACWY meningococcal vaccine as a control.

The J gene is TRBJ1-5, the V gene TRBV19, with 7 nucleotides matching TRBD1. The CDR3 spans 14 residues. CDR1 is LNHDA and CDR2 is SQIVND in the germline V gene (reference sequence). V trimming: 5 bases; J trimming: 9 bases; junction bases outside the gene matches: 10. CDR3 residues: CASSVDRTYGPQHF. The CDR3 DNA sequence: TGTGCCAGTAGTGTGGACAGGACCTACGGGCCCCAGCATTTT.

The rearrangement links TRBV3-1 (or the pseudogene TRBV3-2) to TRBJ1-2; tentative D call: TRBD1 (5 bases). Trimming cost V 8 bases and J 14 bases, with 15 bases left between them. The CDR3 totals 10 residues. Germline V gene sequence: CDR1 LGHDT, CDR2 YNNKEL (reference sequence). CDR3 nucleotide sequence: TGTGCCAGCGGGGCGGCAACTAAAACCTTC. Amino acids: CASGAATKTF.

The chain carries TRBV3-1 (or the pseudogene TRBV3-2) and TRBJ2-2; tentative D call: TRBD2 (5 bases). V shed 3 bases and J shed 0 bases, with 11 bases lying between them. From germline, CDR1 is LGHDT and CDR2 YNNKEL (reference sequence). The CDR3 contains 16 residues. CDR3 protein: CASSHGGTPNTGELFF. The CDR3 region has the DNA TGTGCCAGCAGCCACGGAGGTACACCGAACACCGGGGAGCTGTTTTTT.

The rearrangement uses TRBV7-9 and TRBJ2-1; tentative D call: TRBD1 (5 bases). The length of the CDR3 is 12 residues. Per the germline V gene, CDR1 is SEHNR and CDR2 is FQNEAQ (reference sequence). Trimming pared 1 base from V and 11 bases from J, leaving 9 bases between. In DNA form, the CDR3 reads TGTGCCAGCAGCTTAGAGGGGATTCAGCAGTTCTTC. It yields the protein CASSLEGIQQFF.

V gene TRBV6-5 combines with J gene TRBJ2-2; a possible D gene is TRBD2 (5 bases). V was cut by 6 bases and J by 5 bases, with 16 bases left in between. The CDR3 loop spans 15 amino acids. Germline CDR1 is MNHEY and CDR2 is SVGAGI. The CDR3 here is CASSLGNPGTGELFF. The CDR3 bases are TGTGCCAGCAGCCTCGGCAACCCGGGGACCGGGGAGCTGTTTTTT.

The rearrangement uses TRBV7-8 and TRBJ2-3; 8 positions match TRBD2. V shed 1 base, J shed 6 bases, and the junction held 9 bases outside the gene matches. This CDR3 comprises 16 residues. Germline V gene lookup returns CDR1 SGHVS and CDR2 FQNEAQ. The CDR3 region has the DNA TGTGCCAGCAGCTTAGGAGGTAGCGGGGTGGCGGATACGCAGTATTTT. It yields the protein CASSLGGSGVADTQYF.

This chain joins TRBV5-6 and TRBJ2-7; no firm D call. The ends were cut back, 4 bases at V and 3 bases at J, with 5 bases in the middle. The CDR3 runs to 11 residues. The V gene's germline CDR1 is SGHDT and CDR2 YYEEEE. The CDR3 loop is CASSNYYEQYF. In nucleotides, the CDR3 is TGTGCCAGCAGCAACTACTACGAGCAGTACTTC.

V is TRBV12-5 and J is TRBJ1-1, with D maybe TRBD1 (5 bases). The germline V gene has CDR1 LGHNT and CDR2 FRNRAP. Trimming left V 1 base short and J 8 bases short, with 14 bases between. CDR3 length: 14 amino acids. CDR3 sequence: CASGLENNGAEAFF. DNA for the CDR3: TGTGCTAGTGGTTTGGAAAACAACGGGGCCGAAGCTTTCTTT.

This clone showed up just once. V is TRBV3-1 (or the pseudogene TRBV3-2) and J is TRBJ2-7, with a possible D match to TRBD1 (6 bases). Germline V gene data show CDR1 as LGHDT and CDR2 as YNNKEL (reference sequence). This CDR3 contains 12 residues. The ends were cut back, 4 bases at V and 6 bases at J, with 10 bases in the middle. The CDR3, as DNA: TGTGCCAGCAGCCGCCAGGGGCGCGAGCAGTACTTC. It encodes CASSRQGREQYF.

The DNA for the CDR3 is TGTGCCAGTGGGCAGGTGAACACCGGGGAGCTGTTTTTT. Amino acid sequence: CASGQVNTGELFF. The gene calls are TRBV11-3 and TRBJ2-2, with unresolved D. The V end was cut by 9 bases, the J end by 1 base, with 9 bases between. The CDR3 is 13 amino acids. Germline V CDR1 and CDR2: SGHNT, YENEEA.